Each of the 27 T cell receptor beta chains below was sequenced from the same sample in a study of OX40 agonist ivuxolimab in advanced cancers. Assay: immunoSEQ multiplex PCR; the TCRdb copy retains only in-frame clones and omits some. The sample shows approximately 70,000 clones, around 80% of them seen only once. The input for sequencing was CD4+ or CD8+ T cells sorted from blood, taken in a trial of the OX40 agonist ivuxolimab. These receptors all stem from an adult with an advanced solid tumor such as melanoma, head and neck, liver or kidney cancer.

The V and J genes are TRBV7-8 and TRBJ1-4, with unresolved D. Per the germline V gene, CDR1 is SGHVS and CDR2 is FQNEAQ. V was clipped by 1 base and J by 5 bases, with 11 bases between them. CDR3 length: 15 amino acids. The CDR3 loop is CASSLVFLGNEKLFF. The CDR3 DNA reads as TGTGCCAGCAGCTTAGTTTTTTTGGGAAATGAAAAACTGTTTTTT.

This sequence joins TRBV5-1 and TRBJ2-3; 13 nucleotides line up with TRBD2. CDR1 is SGHRS and CDR2 is YFSETQ in the germline V gene. The CDR3 has 14 residues. V gave up 4 bases and J gave up 8 bases; unmatched junction bases: 4. The CDR3, as DNA: TGCGCCAGCAGCATGACTAGCGGGGGGAGTACGCAGTATTTT. This gives the protein CASSMTSGGSTQYF.

V and J are TRBV23-1 and TRBJ1-2, with unresolved D. TRBV23-1 is marked as an open reading frame, function uncertain. The CDR3 spans 15 residues. Between the trimmed V and J ends, which lost 4 bases and 7 bases, there was a span of 19 bases. This chain's CDR3 is CASSLPFIPFFGYTF. The CDR3, as DNA: TGCGCCAGCAGTCTACCCTTCATCCCCTTTTTTGGCTACACCTTC.

The chain links TRBV5-4 to TRBJ1-4; D is unclear. CDR1 is SGHNT, CDR2 YYREEE, per germline (reference sequence). With 0 bases removed from V and 8 bases from J, the gap between germline ends came to 17 bases. This CDR3 has 16 residues. CDR3 protein: CASSLGTNHRSEKLFF. In nucleotides, the CDR3 is TGTGCCAGCAGCTTGGGTACCAACCATCGTAGCGAAAAACTGTTTTTT.

This clone was recorded only once. The chain carries TRBV27 and TRBJ2-7; D is unresolved. There are 17 residues in the CDR3. The V and J ends lost 8 bases and 2 bases respectively, with 25 bases between them. Germline lookup yields CDR1 MNHEY and CDR2 SMNVEV (reference sequence). This CDR3 reads CASRPSISLARTYEQYF. CDR3 bases: TGTGCCAGCCGACCGTCAATTTCATTAGCAAGAACCTACGAGCAGTACTTC.

The rearrangement joins TRBV6-1 to TRBJ1-4; 7 nucleotides agree with TRBD1. V shed 3 bases, J shed 7 bases, and the junction held 8 bases outside the gene matches. This CDR3 is 15 amino acids long. Per germline, CDR1 MNHNS and CDR2 SASEGT. Here the CDR3 DNA reads TGTGCCAGCAGTGATGACAGGGTTACGAGTGAAAAACTGTTTTTT. Protein: CASSDDRVTSEKLFF.

The chain employs TRBV6-1 and TRBJ2-1, with TRBD1 as a possible D gene (6 bases). CDR1 is MNHNS, CDR2 SASEGT, per germline. V lost 6 bases and J 6 bases, leaving 15 bases between the germline ends. This CDR3 has 14 residues. CDR3 DNA sequence: TGTGCCAGCAGGGCCTACAGGGATAGCAATGAGCAGTTCTTC. It codes for CASRAYRDSNEQFF.

This clone was detected once. The junction does not match germline at one end; this may be a read error. The CDR3 nucleotides read TGCGCAGCTAAACCACGGGGGCTGAACACTGAAGCTTTCTTT. It encodes CAAKPRGLNTEAFF. The rearrangement links TRBV6-1 to TRBJ1-1, with D tentatively TRBD1 (6 bases). Per the germline V gene, CDR1 is MNHNS and CDR2 is SASEGT. The CDR3 extends over 14 amino acids.

This clone appeared a single time. In DNA form, the CDR3 reads TGTGCCAGCAGGGGACGAGCCGGGGGCGCCGACGAGCAGTACTTC. Its protein product is CASRGRAGGADEQYF. This rearrangement joins TRBV6-5 to TRBJ2-5; the D call may be TRBD1 or TRBD2 (6 bases each). The DNA end favors TRBJ2-7, so the J call may be wrong. This CDR3 region has 15 residues. Germline V gives CDR1 MNHEY, CDR2 SVGAGI.

The chain recombines TRBV5-1 with TRBJ2-2; 7 bases match TRBD1. The CDR3 spans 14 residues. Germline trimming cut 3 bases from V and 8 bases from J; bases unmatched to any gene: 7. The V gene's germline CDR1 is SGHRS and CDR2 YFSETQ. The CDR3 bases are TGCGCCAGCAGCTATCGACAGGGTTCGGGGGAGCTGTTTTTT. It yields the protein CASSYRQGSGELFF.

The CDR3 DNA reads as TGTGCCAGCAGTTTGATGTTGGGGGGTGATGTGGAGACCCAGTACTTC. Translating gives CASSLMLGGDVETQYF. The chain uses TRBV28 and TRBJ2-5, with D perhaps matching TRBD2 (6 bases). Germline V gene lookup returns CDR1 MDHEN and CDR2 SYDVKM. The CDR3 sequence is 16 residues long. The V gene lost 3 bases and the J gene lost 5 bases, with 19 bases spanning the gap.

The V call is TRBV7-2, the J call TRBJ2-5; TRBD2 is a possible D gene (6 bases). Near its end, the DNA agrees better with TRBJ2-7, so the J call may be wrong. This CDR3 has 15 amino acids. CDR1 is SGHTA and CDR2 is FQGNSA in the germline V gene. In DNA form, the CDR3 reads TGTGCCAGCAGCCACGGGAGATCCTGGGGGGACGAGCAGTACTTC. This sequence encodes CASSHGRSWGDEQYF.

The genes are TRBV7-6 and TRBJ2-2; weak D call: TRBD2 (6 bases). The germline CDR1 and CDR2 sequences are SGHVS and FNYEAQ. The CDR3 contains 15 residues. V lost 1 base and J 6 bases, leaving 12 bases between the germline ends. In DNA, the CDR3 is TGTGCCAGCAGCTTAGGGAGGGGAGGAGCCGGGGAGCTGTTTTTT. Its translation is CASSLGRGGAGELFF.

The V gene is TRBV11-2, the J gene TRBJ1-4; D gene uncertain. V was trimmed by 5 bases and J by 8 bases, leaving 12 bases between them. In germline, CDR1 is SGHAT, CDR2 FQNNGV. The CDR3 is 13 residues long. CDR3 loop: CASSPRPREKLFF. CDR3 sequence (DNA): TGTGCCAGCAGCCCACGTCCCCGGGAAAAACTGTTTTTT.

CDR3 region: CASSERSPPAGGTDTQYF. CDR3 nucleotides: TGTGCCAGCAGTGAACGATCTCCTCCAGCGGGGGGCACAGATACGCAGTATTTT. This rearrangement joins TRBV2 to TRBJ2-3, with 8 nucleotides matching TRBD2. The germline gives CDR1 SNHLY, CDR2 FYNNEI. J lost 1 base, V lost 2 bases, and 11 bases had no gene match. The CDR3 is 18 amino acids.

The rearrangement links TRBV19 to TRBJ1-5; D is perhaps TRBD1 (5 bases). There are 14 residues in the CDR3. V was shortened by 6 bases and J by 4 bases, with 13 bases between the two germline ends. Germline V gives CDR1 LNHDA, CDR2 SQIVND (reference sequence). This chain's CDR3 is CASRPDMGNQPQHF. The CDR3 DNA sequence: TGTGCCAGTAGACCGGACATGGGGAATCAGCCCCAGCATTTT.

V is TRBV6-6 and J is TRBJ1-3; D ambiguous. CDR3 length: 11 amino acids. Trimming removed 0 bases from V and 8 bases from J, with 2 bases in between. Germline V gives CDR1 MNHNY, CDR2 SVGAGI (reference sequence). The CDR3 reads CASSYSDTIYF. CDR3 DNA sequence: TGTGCCAGCAGTTACTCTGACACCATATATTTT.

This rearrangement joins TRBV19 to TRBJ2-7, with D tentatively TRBD1 (6 bases). This CDR3 spans 13 amino acids. V dropped 9 bases and J dropped 0 bases, with 12 bases sitting between them. Germline V gene sequence: CDR1 LNHDA, CDR2 SQIVND (reference sequence). The CDR3 region has the DNA TGTGCCAGCCGGGCCAGGGGCTCCTACGAGCAGTACTTC. This gives the protein CASRARGSYEQYF.

The chain couples TRBV30 to TRBJ2-3; 9 nucleotides line up with TRBD2. V lost 2 bases, J lost 4 bases, and 4 bases stayed unmatched. From germline, CDR1 is GTSNPN and CDR2 SVGIG (reference sequence). The CDR3 spans 14 residues. CDR3 coding DNA: TGTGCCTGGAGTATGGCGGGGGGGCCAGATACGCAGTATTTT. Translating gives CAWSMAGGPDTQYF.

The chain couples TRBV6-5 to TRBJ2-7; 7 bases align to TRBD1. Germline-derived CDR1 and CDR2 are MNHEY and SVGAGI. The CDR3 length is 15 residues. Trimming removed 6 bases from V and 0 bases from J; junction bases left unmatched: 8. This CDR3 reads CASSPYRGSSYEQYF. CDR3 in DNA: TGTGCCAGCAGCCCCTACAGGGGAAGCTCCTACGAGCAGTACTTC.

The chain links TRBV6-5 to TRBJ2-3; 8 bases are shared with TRBD1. The CDR3 spans 16 residues. CDR1 is MNHEY, CDR2 SVGAGI, per germline. Trimming took 2 bases from V and 1 from J; bases not matched to a gene: 5. CDR3 residues: CASSYLTGAGTDTQYF. The CDR3, as DNA: TGTGCCAGCAGTTACCTGACAGGGGCCGGCACAGATACGCAGTATTTT.

The chain joins TRBV6-5 to TRBJ2-5; a possible D gene is TRBD1 (7 bases). CDR3 length: 14 amino acids. Germline V CDR1 and CDR2: MNHEY, SVGAGI. Between the trimmed V and J ends, which lost 6 bases and 4 bases, there was a span of 15 bases. This CDR3 reads CASRAGGAGETQYF. The CDR3 DNA is TGTGCCAGCAGAGCAGGGGGAGCGGGAGAGACCCAGTACTTC.

CDR3 sequence: CASSQDEQGAYEQYF. DNA of the CDR3: TGCGCCAGCAGCCAAGATGAACAGGGGGCCTACGAGCAGTACTTC. The chain has TRBV4-1 and TRBJ2-7, with 8 bases that match TRBD1. V trimming: 0 bases; J trimming: 2 bases; junction bases outside the gene matches: 3. Germline loops: CDR1 MGHRA, CDR2 YSYEKL. The CDR3 length is 15 residues.

This clone showed up just a few times. The chain carries TRBV27 and TRBJ1-1; 8 bases are a match to TRBD1. CDR1 is MNHEY and CDR2 is SMNVEV in the germline V gene (reference sequence). The CDR3 totals 12 residues. V shed 5 bases, J shed 8 bases, and the junction held 4 bases outside the gene matches. CDR3 sequence (DNA): TGTGCCAGCAGTCTACGACAGGGGGAAGCTTTCTTT. Amino acid sequence: CASSLRQGEAFF.

The chain couples TRBV6-6 to TRBJ1-2, with D unclear. Germline V gene lookup returns CDR1 MNHNY and CDR2 SVGAGI (reference sequence). Trimming removed 0 bases from V and 6 bases from J, with 11 bases in between. The length of the CDR3 is 14 residues. CDR3 nucleotide sequence: TGTGCCAGCAGTTACTCGGAGGGTAGCAATGGCTACACCTTC. This gives the protein CASSYSEGSNGYTF.

This clone was seen only a few times. CDR3 nucleotides: TGTGCCAGCAGCTTCGGGTTTAACAATCAGCCCCAGCATTTT. Protein: CASSFGFNNQPQHF. The chain has TRBV7-9 and TRBJ1-5; D uncertain. Trimming removed 3 bases at V and 3 bases at J, with 9 bases between. The CDR3 is 14 residues long. Germline V gives CDR1 SEHNR, CDR2 FQNEAQ (reference sequence).

The V and J genes are TRBV2 and TRBJ2-7, with D possibly TRBD2 on 7 matching bases. The V gene's germline CDR1 is SNHLY and CDR2 FYNNEI. V lost 0 bases to trimming and J lost 3 bases, with 12 bases between them. This CDR3 is built from 15 residues. The CDR3 DNA follows: TGTGCCAGCAGTGAAGCGAGGGGGGGACGCTACGAGCAGTACTTC. Translation gives CASSEARGGRYEQYF.